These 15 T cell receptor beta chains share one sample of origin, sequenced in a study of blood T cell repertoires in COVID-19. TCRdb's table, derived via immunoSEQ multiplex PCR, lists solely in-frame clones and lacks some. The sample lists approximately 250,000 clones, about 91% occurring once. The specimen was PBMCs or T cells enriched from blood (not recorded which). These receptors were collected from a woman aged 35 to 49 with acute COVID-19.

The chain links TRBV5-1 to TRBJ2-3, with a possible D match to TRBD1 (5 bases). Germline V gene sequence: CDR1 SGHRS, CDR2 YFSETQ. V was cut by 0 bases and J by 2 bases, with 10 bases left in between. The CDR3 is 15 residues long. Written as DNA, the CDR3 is TGCGCCAGCAGCTTGGTCGACAGCCTCACAGATACGCAGTATTTT. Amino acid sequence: CASSLVDSLTDTQYF.

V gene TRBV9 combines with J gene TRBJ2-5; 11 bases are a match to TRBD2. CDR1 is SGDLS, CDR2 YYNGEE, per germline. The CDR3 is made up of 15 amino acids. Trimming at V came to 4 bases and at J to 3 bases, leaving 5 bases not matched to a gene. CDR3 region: CASSPGTSGEETQYF. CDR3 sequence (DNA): TGTGCCAGCAGCCCAGGGACTAGCGGAGAAGAGACCCAGTACTTC. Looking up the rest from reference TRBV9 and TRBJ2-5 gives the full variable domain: DSGVTQTPKHLITATGQRVTLRCSPRSGDLSVYWYQQSLDQGLQFLIQYYNGEERAKGNILERFSAQQFPDLHSELNLSSLELGDSALYFCASSPGTSGEETQYFGPGTRLLVL.

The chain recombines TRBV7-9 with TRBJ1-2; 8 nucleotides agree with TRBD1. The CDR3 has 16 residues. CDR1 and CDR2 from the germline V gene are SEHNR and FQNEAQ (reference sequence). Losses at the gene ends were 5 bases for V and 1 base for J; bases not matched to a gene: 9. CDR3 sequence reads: CASSPPTGDYNYGYTF. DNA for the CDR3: TGTGCCAGCAGCCCCCCGACAGGGGATTATAACTATGGCTACACCTTC.

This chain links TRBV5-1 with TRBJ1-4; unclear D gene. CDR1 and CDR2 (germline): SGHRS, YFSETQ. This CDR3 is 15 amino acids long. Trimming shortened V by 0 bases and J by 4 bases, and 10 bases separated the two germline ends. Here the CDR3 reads CASSLEGVVNEKLFF. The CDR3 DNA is TGCGCCAGCAGCTTGGAAGGAGTGGTTAATGAAAAACTGTTTTTT.

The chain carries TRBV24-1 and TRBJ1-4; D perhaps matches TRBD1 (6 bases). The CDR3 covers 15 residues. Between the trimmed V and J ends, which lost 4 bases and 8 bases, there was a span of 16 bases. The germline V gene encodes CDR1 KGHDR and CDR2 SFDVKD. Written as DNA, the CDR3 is TGTGCCACCAGTGACCACAGGGACACGGGCGAAAAACTGTTTTTT. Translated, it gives CATSDHRDTGEKLFF.

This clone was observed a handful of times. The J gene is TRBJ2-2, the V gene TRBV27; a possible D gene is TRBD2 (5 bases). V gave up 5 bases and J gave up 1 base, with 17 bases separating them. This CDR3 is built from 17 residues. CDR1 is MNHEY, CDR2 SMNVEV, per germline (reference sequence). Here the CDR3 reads CASSPPPGRGNTGELFF. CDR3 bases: TGTGCCAGCAGTCCCCCCCCGGGTCGGGGGAACACCGGGGAGCTGTTTTTT.

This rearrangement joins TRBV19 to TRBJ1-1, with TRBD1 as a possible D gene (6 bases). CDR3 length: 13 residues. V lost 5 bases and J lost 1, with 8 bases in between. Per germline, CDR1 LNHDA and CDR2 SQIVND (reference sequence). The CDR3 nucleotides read TGTGCCAGTAGTTCGACAGGGAACACTGAAGCTTTCTTT. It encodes CASSSTGNTEAFF.

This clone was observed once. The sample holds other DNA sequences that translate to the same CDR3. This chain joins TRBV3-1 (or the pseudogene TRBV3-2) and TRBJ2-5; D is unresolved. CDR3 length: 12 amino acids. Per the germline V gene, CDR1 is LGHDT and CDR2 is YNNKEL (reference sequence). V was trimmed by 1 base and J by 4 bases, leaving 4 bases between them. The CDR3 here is CASSQVGETQYF. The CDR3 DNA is TGTGCCAGCAGCCAAGTCGGAGAGACCCAGTACTTC.

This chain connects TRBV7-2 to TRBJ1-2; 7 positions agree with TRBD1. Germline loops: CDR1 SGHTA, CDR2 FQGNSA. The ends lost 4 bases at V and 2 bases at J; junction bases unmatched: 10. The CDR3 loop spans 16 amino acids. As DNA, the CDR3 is TGTGCCAGCAGCTCTCGTTCCGGGACAGAGAACTATGGCTACACCTTC. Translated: CASSSRSGTENYGYTF.

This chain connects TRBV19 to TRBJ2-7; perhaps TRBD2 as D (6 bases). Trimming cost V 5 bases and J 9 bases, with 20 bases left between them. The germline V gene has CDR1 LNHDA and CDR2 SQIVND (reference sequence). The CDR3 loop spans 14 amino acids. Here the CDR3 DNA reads TGTGCCAGTAGTCCGGCCGGGACTGTTTCGGGGCAGTACGTC. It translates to CASSPAGTVSGQYV.

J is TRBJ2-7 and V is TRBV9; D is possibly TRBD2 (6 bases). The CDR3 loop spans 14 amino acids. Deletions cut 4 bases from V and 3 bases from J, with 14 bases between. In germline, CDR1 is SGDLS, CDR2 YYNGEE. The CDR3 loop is CASSPGDLHYEQYF. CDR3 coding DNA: TGTGCCAGCAGCCCTGGGGACTTGCACTACGAGCAGTACTTC.

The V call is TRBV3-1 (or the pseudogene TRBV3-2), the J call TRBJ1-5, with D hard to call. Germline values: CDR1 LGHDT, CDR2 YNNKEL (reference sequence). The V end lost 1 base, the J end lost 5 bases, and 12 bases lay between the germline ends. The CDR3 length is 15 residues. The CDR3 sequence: CASSQAPGNDQPQHF. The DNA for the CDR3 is TGTGCCAGCAGCCAAGCACCCGGTAATGATCAGCCCCAGCATTTT.

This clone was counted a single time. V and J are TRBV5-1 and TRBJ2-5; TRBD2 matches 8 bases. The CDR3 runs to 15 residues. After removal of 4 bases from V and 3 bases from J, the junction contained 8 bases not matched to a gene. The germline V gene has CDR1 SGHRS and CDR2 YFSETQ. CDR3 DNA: TGCGCCAGCAGCATTAAAGCGGGAGTAGAAGAGACCCAGTACTTC. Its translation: CASSIKAGVEETQYF.

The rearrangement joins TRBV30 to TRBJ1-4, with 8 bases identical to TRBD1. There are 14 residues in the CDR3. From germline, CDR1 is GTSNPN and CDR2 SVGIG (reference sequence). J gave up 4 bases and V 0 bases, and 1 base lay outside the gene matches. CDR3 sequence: CAWSVQGGNEKLFF. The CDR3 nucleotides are TGTGCCTGGAGTGTACAGGGGGGTAATGAAAAACTGTTTTTT.

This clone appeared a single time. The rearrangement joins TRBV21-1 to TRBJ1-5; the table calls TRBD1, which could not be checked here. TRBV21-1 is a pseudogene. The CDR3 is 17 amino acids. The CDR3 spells CASSKYPGQTSNQPQHF. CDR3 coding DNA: TGTGCCAGCAGCAAATACCCAGGGCAGACTAGCAATCAGCCCCAGCATTTT.